These 32 T cell receptor beta chains came from one sample sequenced in a study of blood T cell repertoires in COVID-19. Libraries were prepared by immunoSEQ multiplex PCR; TCRdb keeps only in-frame clonotypes and omits some of them. Among some 49,000 clones listed, about 92% were seen once. The sequenced material came from peripheral blood. The receptor set was obtained from a man in his 70s with active COVID-19.

The genes are TRBV5-1 and TRBJ2-7; D perhaps matches TRBD2 (6 bases). V lost 0 bases, J lost 6 bases, and 19 bases lay in between. Germline V gene data show CDR1 as SGHRS and CDR2 as YFSETQ. The length of the CDR3 is 16 residues. CDR3 nucleotides: TGCGCCAGCAGCTTGGCCGTCGGGAGTCCGGCTAGCGAGCAGTACTTC. Translation gives CASSLAVGSPASEQYF.

The rearrangement joins TRBV28 to TRBJ2-7; the match to TRBD1 covers 9 bases. The junction had 9 bases not matched to a gene; V was cut back by 8 bases and J by 1 base. Germline V gene sequence: CDR1 MDHEN, CDR2 SYDVKM. The CDR3 length is 15 residues. The CDR3 here is CASRTTGGGSYEQYF. Written as DNA, the CDR3 is TGTGCCAGCCGAACCACAGGGGGCGGATCCTACGAGCAGTACTTC.

This chain joins TRBV19 and TRBJ2-1; possible D gene TRBD2, 5 bases. The CDR3 loop spans 12 amino acids. V shed 8 bases and J shed 5 bases, with 10 bases lying between them. Germline-derived CDR1 and CDR2 are LNHDA and SQIVND (reference sequence). CDR3 coding DNA: TGTGCCAGTCATGGACTGAACAATGAGCAGTTCTTC. It codes for CASHGLNNEQFF.

The rearrangement uses TRBV4-3 and TRBJ2-2; TRBD2 matches 7 bases. The V gene's germline CDR1 is LGHNA and CDR2 YSLEER. Germline trimming cut 6 bases from V and 0 bases from J; bases unmatched to any gene: 1. This CDR3 region has 14 residues. The CDR3 protein is CASRLASNTGELFF. The CDR3 region has the DNA TGCGCCAGCAGACTAGCGTCGAACACCGGGGAGCTGTTTTTT.

This chain connects TRBV7-3 to TRBJ2-5; TRBD1 agrees at 8 bases. Trimming removed 5 bases from V and 2 bases from J; junction bases left unmatched: 4. Per the germline V gene, CDR1 is SGHTA and CDR2 is FQGTGA. The CDR3 extends over 14 amino acids. The CDR3 loop is CASSLDRDQETQYF. The CDR3 nucleotides are TGTGCCAGCAGCCTGGACAGGGATCAAGAGACCCAGTACTTC.

The V call is TRBV5-8, the J call TRBJ1-5; weak D call: TRBD1 (5 bases). Germline V lookup: CDR1 SGHTS, CDR2 YDEGEE. This CDR3 region has 16 residues. Trimming stripped 0 bases from V and 6 bases from J, with 16 bases between. This CDR3 is CASSLGDRAGGQPQHF. CDR3 in DNA: TGTGCCAGCAGCTTGGGGGATCGGGCCGGGGGTCAGCCCCAGCATTTT.

This chain links TRBV14 with TRBJ2-7; 11 nucleotides agree with TRBD2. The trim removed 4 bases at V and 2 bases at J, leaving 7 bases unmatched. Germline V CDR1 and CDR2: SGHDN, FVKESK. The CDR3 totals 16 residues. CDR3 sequence reads: CASSRSLAGGTYEQYF. For the CDR3, the DNA is TGTGCCAGCAGCCGGAGCCTAGCGGGGGGTACCTACGAGCAGTACTTC.

This clone was recorded a few times. The chain joins TRBV7-9 to TRBJ1-6, with D possibly TRBD1 on 5 matching bases. The CDR3 runs to 17 residues. Germline CDR1 SEHNR, CDR2 FQNEAQ (reference sequence). V was pared by 5 bases and J by 0 bases, with 14 bases between. The CDR3 bases are TGTGCCAGCAGCACGGGGGATGGAAGCTCCTATAATTCACCCCTCCACTTT. Its translation is CASSTGDGSSYNSPLHF.

The rearrangement joins TRBV11-1 to TRBJ2-3; 8 nucleotides line up with TRBD1. This CDR3 comprises 15 residues. CDR1 is SGHAT, CDR2 FQDESV, per germline (reference sequence). J lost 3 bases, V lost 6 bases, and 8 bases had no gene match. Here the CDR3 DNA reads TGTGCCAGCAGTTACCAGGGGGCGCCGACAGATACGCAGTATTTT. Its translation is CASSYQGAPTDTQYF.

The rearrangement links TRBV5-6 to TRBJ2-2; 12 bases are a match to TRBD2. V was clipped by 3 bases and J by 9 bases; unmatched bases: 3. There are 14 residues in the CDR3. Germline loops: CDR1 SGHDT, CDR2 YYEEEE. The CDR3 DNA follows: TGTGCCAGCAGCTCGACTAGCGGGAGAAGGGAGCTGTTTTTT. It yields the protein CASSSTSGRRELFF.

This chain links TRBV18 with TRBJ2-5; 14 bases fit TRBD2. Trimming at V came to 6 bases and at J to 5 bases, leaving 5 bases not matched to a gene. The CDR3 has 15 amino acids. CDR1 and CDR2 from the germline V gene are KGHSH and LQKENI. The CDR3 DNA reads TGTGCCAGCTCGGGACTAGCGGGGGCAATCGAGACCCAGTACTTC. Translated: CASSGLAGAIETQYF.

This rearrangement joins TRBV7-8 to TRBJ2-7, with D possibly being TRBD2 (6 bases). The germline CDR1 and CDR2 sequences are SGHVS and FQNEAQ. The CDR3 sequence is 14 residues long. Trimming stripped 4 bases from V and 3 bases from J, with 13 bases between. CDR3 in amino acids: CASSYRDSYYEQYF. In nucleotides, the CDR3 is TGTGCCAGCAGCTATCGGGACTCTTACTACGAGCAGTACTTC.

V gene TRBV28 combines with J gene TRBJ2-1; D call uncertain. Trimming removed 0 bases at V and 5 bases at J, with 5 bases between. This CDR3 contains 13 residues. CDR1 is MDHEN and CDR2 is SYDVKM in the germline V gene. CDR3 DNA sequence: TGTGCCAGCAGTTTATGGCAGAACAATGAGCAGTTCTTC. It codes for CASSLWQNNEQFF.

The chain employs TRBV30 and TRBJ2-3; TRBD1 matches 8 bases. Germline CDR1 GTSNPN, CDR2 SVGIG (reference sequence). This CDR3 spans 15 amino acids. The J segment lost 3 bases and the V segment lost 4 bases, leaving 9 bases of the junction unmatched. The CDR3 spells CAWTPPGQGTDTQYF. CDR3 sequence (DNA): TGTGCCTGGACCCCCCCAGGACAGGGAACAGATACGCAGTATTTT.

V and J are TRBV29-1 and TRBJ2-7, with TRBD2 matching over 10 bases. Germline CDR1 is SQVTM and CDR2 is ANQGSEA. This CDR3 contains 13 residues. Trimming took 6 bases from V and 3 from J; bases not matched to a gene: 5. The CDR3 nucleotides read TGCAGCGTAGCGGGACTAGCGAGCTACGAGCAGTACTTC. Protein sequence: CSVAGLASYEQYF.

This chain joins TRBV10-1 and TRBJ2-1; 7 bases fit TRBD1. The CDR3 is 16 residues long. V trimming: 0 bases; J trimming: 5 bases; junction bases outside the gene matches: 7. Per the germline V gene, CDR1 is WNHNN and CDR2 is SYGVQD (reference sequence). The CDR3 bases are TGCGCCAGCAGTGAGTCGATTCAGGGGGAGAACAATGAGCAGTTCTTC. It yields the protein CASSESIQGENNEQFF.

The genes are TRBV3-1 (or the pseudogene TRBV3-2) and TRBJ2-1; possibly TRBD1 for D (7 bases). In germline, CDR1 is LGHDT, CDR2 YNNKEL (reference sequence). The CDR3 contains 19 residues. The V end was cut by 0 bases, the J end by 5 bases, with 23 bases between. Written as DNA, the CDR3 is TGTGCCAGCAGCCAAGATATCAGGGGGGTTCCATCCCCGCACAATGAGCAGTTCTTC. Translating gives CASSQDIRGVPSPHNEQFF.

This clone has just a few counts. The rearrangement uses TRBV18 and TRBJ2-1; 9 bases align to TRBD2. Looked up from germline, CDR1 is KGHSH and CDR2 is LQKENI. The CDR3 extends over 15 amino acids. V was clipped by 6 bases and J by 4 bases; unmatched bases: 7. CDR3 sequence reads: CASSHAGGDYNEQFF. CDR3 coding DNA: TGTGCCAGCTCGCACGCGGGGGGGGATTACAATGAGCAGTTCTTC.

V usage is TRBV28 and J usage is TRBJ1-3, with D hard to call. This CDR3 contains 12 residues. V was clipped by 3 bases and J by 5 bases, with 5 bases between them. Germline-derived CDR1 and CDR2 are MDHEN and SYDVKM. The CDR3 DNA reads as TGTGCCAGCAGTTTGGCTCGAAACACCATATATTTT. Its translation is CASSLARNTIYF.

The rearrangement uses TRBV7-9 and TRBJ2-7, with TRBD1 matching over 8 bases. The V segment lost 3 bases and the J segment 2 bases; nucleotides outside the gene matches: 6. CDR1 is SEHNR and CDR2 is FQNEAQ in the germline V gene (reference sequence). This CDR3 is 15 amino acids long. CDR3 nucleotide sequence: TGTGCCAGCAGCTTGGCGGACAGGGCTACCTACGAGCAGTACTTC. Encoded protein: CASSLADRATYEQYF.

The V call is TRBV7-3, the J call TRBJ2-3, with 9 nucleotides matching TRBD2. Germline values: CDR1 SGHTA, CDR2 FQGTGA. The V and J ends lost 4 bases and 5 bases, in that order; junction bases with no gene match: 7. This CDR3 spans 15 amino acids. The CDR3 protein is CASSSLAGRGDTQYF. CDR3 bases: TGTGCCAGCAGCTCGCTAGCGGGACGGGGAGATACGCAGTATTTT. The full variable domain, rest sourced from reference TRBV7-3 and TRBJ2-3, is GAGVSQTPSNKVTEKGKYVELRCDPISGHTALYWYRQSLGQGPEFLIYFQGTGAADDSGLPNDRFFAVRPEGSVSTLKIQRTERGDSAVYLCASSSLAGRGDTQYFGPGTRLTVL.

The DNA of the CDR3 is TGTGCCAGCAGCTTAGACCCGGACACTGAAGCTTTCTTT. Its translation: CASSLDPDTEAFF. The gene calls are TRBV7-2 and TRBJ1-1; no clear D. Looked up from germline, CDR1 is SGHTA and CDR2 is FQGNSA. Trimming left V 1 base short and J 3 bases short, with 6 bases between. CDR3 length: 13 amino acids.

The chain links TRBV28 to TRBJ1-2; D perhaps matches TRBD1 (6 bases). V was cut by 3 bases and J by 7 bases, with 12 bases left in between. Germline V gives CDR1 MDHEN, CDR2 SYDVKM. There are 13 residues in the CDR3. The DNA for the CDR3 is TGTGCCAGCAGTTTCGGGGGGCAGGGTGGCTACACCTTC. It codes for CASSFGGQGGYTF.

This chain links TRBV5-1 with TRBJ1-1; a possible D gene is TRBD1 (6 bases). The CDR3 runs 12 residues. Germline CDR1 is SGHRS and CDR2 is YFSETQ. V lost 8 bases and J lost 7, with 15 bases in between. The CDR3 is CARKQGRGEAFF. Here the CDR3 DNA reads TGCGCCAGGAAACAGGGTCGGGGTGAAGCTTTCTTT.

The chain links TRBV19 to TRBJ1-1; 9 bases line up with TRBD1. V trimming: 3 bases; J trimming: 5 bases; junction bases outside the gene matches: 4. The CDR3 covers 14 residues. The germline V gene has CDR1 LNHDA and CDR2 SQIVND (reference sequence). Here the CDR3 reads CASSIGTGRTEAFF. CDR3 bases: TGTGCCAGTAGTATTGGGACAGGGAGGACTGAAGCTTTCTTT.

The chain employs TRBV7-9 and TRBJ1-4; D might be TRBD1 (6 bases). Germline assignment: CDR1 SEHNR and CDR2 FQNEAQ (reference sequence). Between the trimmed V and J ends, which lost 4 bases and 3 bases, there was a span of 12 bases. CDR3 length: 15 residues. The CDR3 region is CASSSYSGANEKLFF. CDR3 coding DNA: TGTGCCAGCAGCTCCTACTCAGGGGCTAATGAAAAACTGTTTTTT.

The chain couples TRBV7-2 to TRBJ1-3, with D maybe TRBD1 (5 bases). The germline gives CDR1 SGHTA, CDR2 FQGNSA. Trimming shortened V by 8 bases and J by 0 bases, and 17 bases separated the two germline ends. The CDR3 consists of 16 residues. The CDR3 nucleotides read TGTGCCAGCGGGTGGACTTGGGGGGGCTCTGGAAACACCATATATTTT. Encoded protein: CASGWTWGGSGNTIYF.

The chain uses TRBV10-2 and TRBJ2-2; D not certain. Trimming removed 5 bases from V and 1 base from J, with 5 bases in between. Germline V lookup: CDR1 WSHSY, CDR2 SAAADI. This CDR3 is 13 amino acids long. Written as DNA, the CDR3 is TGCGCCAGCAGTTTACAGAACACCGGGGAGCTGTTTTTT. It encodes CASSLQNTGELFF.

The chain couples TRBV15 to TRBJ1-1; 9 positions agree with TRBD1. The V gene's germline CDR1 is LNHNV and CDR2 YYDKDF (reference sequence). The V and J ends lost 0 bases and 1 base, in that order; junction bases with no gene match: 3. The CDR3 spans 16 residues. CDR3 amino acids: CATSRDRGQGNTEAFF. Written as DNA, the CDR3 is TGTGCCACCAGCAGAGATCGGGGACAGGGGAACACTGAAGCTTTCTTT. Drawing the rest from reference TRBV15 and TRBJ1-1, the complete variable domain is DAMVIQNPRYQVTQFGKPVTLSCSQTLNHNVMYWYQQKSSQAPKLLFHYYDKDFNNEADTPDNFQSRRPNTSFCFLDIRSPGLGDTAMYLCATSRDRGQGNTEAFFGQGTRLTVV.

This clone was detected only once. The chain combines TRBV19 with TRBJ1-2; TRBD1 aligns across 9 bases. Germline V CDR1 and CDR2: LNHDA, SQIVND (reference sequence). The ends lost 3 bases at V and 3 bases at J; junction bases unmatched: 5. The CDR3 is 15 residues long. The CDR3 spells CASSIYRGRDYGYTF. For the CDR3, the DNA is TGTGCCAGTAGTATTTACAGGGGGCGTGACTATGGCTACACCTTC.

V usage is TRBV19 and J usage is TRBJ2-7, with 7 bases that match TRBD1. There are 15 residues in the CDR3. CDR1 and CDR2 (germline): LNHDA, SQIVND (reference sequence). J was trimmed by 6 bases and V by 5 bases; bases with no gene match: 13. The CDR3 region is CASSPRTGASSEQYF. CDR3 sequence (DNA): TGTGCCAGTAGTCCCAGGACAGGAGCGTCTAGCGAGCAGTACTTC.

The V gene is TRBV15, the J gene TRBJ2-7; 7 positions match TRBD1. The CDR3 is 13 amino acids. Trimming cost V 8 bases and J 0 bases; bases outside gene matches: 4. Looked up from germline, CDR1 is LNHNV and CDR2 is YYDKDF (reference sequence). The CDR3 loop is CATRRDSSYEQYF. Written as DNA, the CDR3 is TGTGCCACCCGTCGGGACAGCTCCTACGAGCAGTACTTC.